This entry features one T cell receptor (beta chain) sequence. V lost 8 bases, J lost 1 base, and 15 bases lay in between. CDR3 length equals 14 residues. Germline V gene data show CDR1 as SGHRS and CDR2 as YFSETQ. A second PCR of about 7 to 11 cycles used a sample-barcoded 5' primer and a J-beta primer mix. No fewer than 3 million CDR3-containing paired-end reads came from each sample. Via MiXCR, TCRdb re-called the 5' RACE reads, giving one row per CDR3 protein. This sample has 1.5 million to 2 million distinct CDR3 sequences; 28% occur once, and the top ten carry around 7.7%. This entry belongs to a study of blood T cells in healthy people across ages.

Material: blood. The source of this sequence is a woman aged 25 to 39 in good health. The chain is built from TRBV5-1 and TRBJ1-1, with D possibly being TRBD1 (5 bases). The CDR3 coding sequence is TGCGCCAGTACCGACCGGGGCGCGAACACTGAAGCTTTCTTT. This gives the protein CASTDRGANTEAFF.